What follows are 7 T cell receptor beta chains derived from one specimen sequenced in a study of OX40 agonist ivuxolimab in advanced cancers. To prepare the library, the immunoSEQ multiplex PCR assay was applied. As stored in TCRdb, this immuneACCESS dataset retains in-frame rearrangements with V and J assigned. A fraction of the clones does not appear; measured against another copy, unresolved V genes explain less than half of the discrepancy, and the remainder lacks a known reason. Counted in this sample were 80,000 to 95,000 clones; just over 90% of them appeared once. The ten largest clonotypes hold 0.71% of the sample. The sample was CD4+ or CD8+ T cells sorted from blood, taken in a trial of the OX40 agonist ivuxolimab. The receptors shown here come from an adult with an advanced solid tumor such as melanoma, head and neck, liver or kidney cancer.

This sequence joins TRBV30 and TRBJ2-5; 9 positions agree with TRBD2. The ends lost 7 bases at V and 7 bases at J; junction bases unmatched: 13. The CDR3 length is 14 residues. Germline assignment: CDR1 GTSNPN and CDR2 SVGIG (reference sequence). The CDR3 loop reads CAYISGGSGGTQYF. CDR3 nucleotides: TGTGCCTACATTAGCGGGGGCTCAGGAGGGACCCAGTACTTC.

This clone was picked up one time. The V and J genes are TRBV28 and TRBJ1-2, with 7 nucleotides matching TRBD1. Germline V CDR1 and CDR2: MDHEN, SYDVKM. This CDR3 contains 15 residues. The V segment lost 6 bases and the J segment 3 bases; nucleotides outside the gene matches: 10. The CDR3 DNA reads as TGTGCCAGCAGGTCAACCAGGGGGAGGGACTATGGCTACACCTTC. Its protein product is CASRSTRGRDYGYTF.

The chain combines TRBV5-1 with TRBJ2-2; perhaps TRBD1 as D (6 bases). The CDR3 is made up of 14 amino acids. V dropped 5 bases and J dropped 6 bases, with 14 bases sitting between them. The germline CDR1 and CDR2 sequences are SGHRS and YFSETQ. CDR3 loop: CASSYRESSGELFF. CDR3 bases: TGCGCCAGCAGTTACAGGGAAAGCTCCGGGGAGCTGTTTTTT.

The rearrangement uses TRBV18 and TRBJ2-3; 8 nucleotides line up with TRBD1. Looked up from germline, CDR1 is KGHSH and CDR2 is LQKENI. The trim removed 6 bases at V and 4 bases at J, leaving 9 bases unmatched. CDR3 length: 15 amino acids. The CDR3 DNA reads TGTGCCAGCTCTGAGGACAGGGAGACGGCAGATACGCAGTATTTT. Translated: CASSEDRETADTQYF.

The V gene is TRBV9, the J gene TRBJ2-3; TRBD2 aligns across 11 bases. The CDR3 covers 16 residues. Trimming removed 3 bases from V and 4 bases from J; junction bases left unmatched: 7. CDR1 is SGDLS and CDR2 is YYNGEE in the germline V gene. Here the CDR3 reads CASSGHLAGGADTQYF. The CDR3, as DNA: TGTGCCAGCAGCGGCCACCTAGCGGGAGGCGCAGATACGCAGTATTTT.

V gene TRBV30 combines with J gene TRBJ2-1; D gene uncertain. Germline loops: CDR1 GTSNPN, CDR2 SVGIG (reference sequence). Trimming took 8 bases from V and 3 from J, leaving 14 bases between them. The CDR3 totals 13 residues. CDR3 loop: CAGNIYRYNEQFF. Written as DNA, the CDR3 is TGTGCCGGGAACATCTACCGCTACAATGAGCAGTTCTTC.

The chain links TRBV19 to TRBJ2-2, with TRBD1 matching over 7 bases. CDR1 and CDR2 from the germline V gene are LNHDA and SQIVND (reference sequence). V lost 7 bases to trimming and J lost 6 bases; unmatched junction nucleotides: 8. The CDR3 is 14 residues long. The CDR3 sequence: CASIGGVSPGELFF. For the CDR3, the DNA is TGTGCCAGTATAGGGGGCGTTTCGCCCGGGGAGCTGTTTTTT.